One sample yielded the 19 T cell receptor beta chains listed below, sequenced in a study of blood T cell repertoires in COVID-19. This table comes from immunoSEQ multiplex PCR, and its TCRdb copy is limited to in-frame clones, with some not included. The profile shows about 300,000 clones, about nine tenths of them singletons. Sequences were obtained from peripheral blood. The receptors come from a young woman who had recovered from COVID-19.

The chain joins TRBV5-1 to TRBJ1-1; the match to TRBD1 covers 9 bases. The CDR3 extends over 16 amino acids. Per germline, CDR1 SGHRS and CDR2 YFSETQ. The J segment lost 5 bases and the V segment lost 2 bases, leaving 10 bases of the junction unmatched. The chain's CDR3 is CASSFTGGAGTTEAFF. CDR3 bases: TGCGCCAGCAGCTTCACAGGGGGCGCAGGGACTACTGAAGCTTTCTTT.

V and J are TRBV28 and TRBJ2-7, with D maybe TRBD1 (5 bases). The V gene's germline CDR1 is MDHEN and CDR2 SYDVKM. Trimming took off 1 base at V and 3 bases at J, with 16 bases between the two ends. This CDR3 region has 16 residues. The CDR3 protein is CASSLSPQLRGYEQYF. As DNA, the CDR3 is TGTGCCAGCAGTTTATCTCCCCAGCTTAGGGGCTACGAGCAGTACTTC. Full variable domain (remainder filled in from reference TRBV28 and TRBJ2-7): DVKVTQSSRYLVKRTGEKVFLECVQDMDHENMFWYRQDPGLGLRLIYFSYDVKMKEKGDIPEGYSVSREKKERFSLILESASTNQTSMYLCASSLSPQLRGYEQYFGPGTRLTVT.

The chain couples TRBV7-2 to TRBJ2-1; TRBD2 is a possible D gene (5 bases). Germline CDR1 is SGHTA and CDR2 is FQGNSA. This CDR3 has 15 amino acids. V was cut by 5 bases and J by 2 bases, with 13 bases left in between. The CDR3 DNA sequence: TGTGCCAGCAGCCCCCGTCGGGGTGCCTACAATGAGCAGTTCTTC. Translating it yields CASSPRRGAYNEQFF.

This clone was detected a few times. The chain uses TRBV5-5 and TRBJ1-2; D is perhaps TRBD1 (5 bases). V was cut by 0 bases and J by 0 bases, with 9 bases left in between. Germline V gives CDR1 SGHKS, CDR2 YYEKEE (reference sequence). CDR3 length: 15 residues. In DNA form, the CDR3 reads TGTGCCAGCAGCTTGGACAGGATTGCTAACTATGGCTACACCTTC. Translated: CASSLDRIANYGYTF. Full variable domain (remainder filled in from reference TRBV5-5 and TRBJ1-2): DAGVTQSPTHLIKTRGQQVTLRCSPISGHKSVSWYQQVLGQGPQFIFQYYEKEERGRGNFPDRFSARQFPNYSSELNVNALLLGDSALYLCASSLDRIANYGYTFGSGTRLTVV.

The rearrangement links TRBV5-1 to TRBJ2-7; maybe TRBD1 (5 bases). This CDR3 is built from 14 residues. Germline V lookup: CDR1 SGHRS, CDR2 YFSETQ. Trimming removed 2 bases from V and 3 bases from J, with 12 bases in between. The CDR3 loop is CASSFTGSNYEQYF. As DNA, the CDR3 is TGCGCCAGCAGCTTTACAGGCAGCAACTACGAGCAGTACTTC.

The chain joins TRBV6-1 to TRBJ1-3, with 9 bases fitting TRBD1. V gave up 2 bases and J gave up 0 bases; unmatched junction bases: 2. The CDR3 is 16 residues long. Germline CDR1 reads MNHNS; CDR2 reads SASEGT. The CDR3 nucleotides are TGTGCCAGCAGTGAACCGACAGGGGGCTCTGGAAACACCATATATTTT. This codes for CASSEPTGGSGNTIYF.

The rearrangement links TRBV5-4 to TRBJ2-3, with D possibly being TRBD2 (5 bases). V lost 3 bases to trimming and J lost 6 bases, with 14 bases between them. Germline V CDR1 and CDR2: SGHNT, YYREEE (reference sequence). The CDR3 length is 14 residues. The CDR3, as DNA: TGTGCCAGCAGCTCAAAACTAACGGGGGATACGCAGTATTTT. Amino acids: CASSSKLTGDTQYF.

The V gene is TRBV29-1, the J gene TRBJ1-1; a weak D match, TRBD1 (6 bases). Deletions cut 4 bases from V and 0 bases from J, with 21 bases between. CDR1 is SQVTM and CDR2 is ANQGSEA in the germline V gene. This CDR3 is 17 amino acids long. CDR3 sequence (DNA): TGCAGCGTTGCGGGGGGCCCGTTTGGTACACTGAACACTGAAGCTTTCTTT. Translating gives CSVAGGPFGTLNTEAFF.

J is TRBJ2-2 and V is TRBV19; 14 positions match TRBD2. V lost 7 bases and J lost 1; bases outside the gene matches: 2. The CDR3 has 16 amino acids. From germline, CDR1 is LNHDA and CDR2 SQIVND (reference sequence). The CDR3 loop reads CASTGLAGGNTGELFF. In DNA form, the CDR3 reads TGTGCCAGTACCGGACTAGCGGGGGGGAACACCGGGGAGCTGTTTTTT.

The chain couples TRBV15 to TRBJ1-5; D remains unclear. This CDR3 comprises 14 residues. The V gene lost 0 bases and the J gene lost 4 bases, with 7 bases spanning the gap. Germline-derived CDR1 and CDR2 are LNHNV and YYDKDF (reference sequence). The CDR3 sequence: CATSRDGQNQPQHF. DNA for the CDR3: TGTGCCACCAGCAGAGATGGCCAGAATCAGCCCCAGCATTTT.

As to this clone: Germline and junction disagree at one end, which may indicate a read error. The chain couples TRBV19 to TRBJ2-7; 8 positions match TRBD1. Germline lookup yields CDR1 LNHDA and CDR2 SQIVND (reference sequence). The CDR3 spans 14 residues. The CDR3 bases are TGTGCCAGTAAACCCCGGGACAGGCCCTACCAGCAGTACTTC. As protein: CASKPRDRPYQQYF.

The gene calls are TRBV28 and TRBJ1-4, with 8 positions matching TRBD1. The CDR3 covers 15 residues. Germline V gene data show CDR1 as MDHEN and CDR2 as SYDVKM. J lost 3 bases, V lost 4 bases, and 4 bases had no gene match. The DNA of the CDR3 is TGTGCCAGCAGTTCCGGACAGGGAGCTAATGAAAAACTGTTTTTT. Translation gives CASSSGQGANEKLFF.

V gene TRBV4-2 combines with J gene TRBJ1-4; D unresolved. The CDR3 covers 14 residues. Germline values: CDR1 LGHNA, CDR2 YNFKEQ. The ends were cut back, 2 bases at V and 8 bases at J, with 12 bases in the middle. CDR3 loop: CASSQLRKEEKLFF. The DNA for the CDR3 is TGTGCCAGCAGCCAATTAAGGAAGGAGGAAAAACTGTTTTTT.

This clone was detected only once. The chain combines TRBV6-2 or TRBV6-3 with TRBJ2-3; 9 nucleotides align to TRBD1. The CDR3 has 14 residues. Germline CDR1 and CDR2: MNHEY and SVGEGT. The V segment lost 5 bases and the J segment 4 bases; nucleotides outside the gene matches: 4. The CDR3: CASSGTGYSDTQYF. CDR3 DNA: TGTGCCAGCAGTGGGACAGGGTATTCAGATACGCAGTATTTT.

This clone came up once. The chain couples TRBV7-3 to TRBJ2-7; possibly TRBD1 for D (5 bases). Germline assignment: CDR1 SGHTA and CDR2 FQGTGA. V was pared by 0 bases and J by 5 bases, with 11 bases between. The CDR3 is 14 residues long. The CDR3 sequence is CASSLTGVSDEQYF. Here the CDR3 DNA reads TGTGCCAGCAGCTTAACAGGGGTTTCGGACGAGCAGTACTTC.

This chain joins TRBV6-4 and TRBJ2-3; no reliable D call. The CDR3 consists of 14 residues. The V gene's germline CDR1 is MRHNA and CDR2 SNTAGT. The germline V and J ends were trimmed by 6 bases and 4 bases, with 14 bases remaining between them. The DNA of the CDR3 is TGTGCCAGCAGCGCCTCGACTCACGCAGATACGCAGTATTTT. This gives the protein CASSASTHADTQYF.

The chain has TRBV7-9 and TRBJ1-2, with 10 nucleotides matching TRBD1. The CDR3 consists of 16 residues. Trimming removed 3 bases from V and 4 bases from J; junction bases left unmatched: 8. Germline V gene data show CDR1 as SEHNR and CDR2 as FQNEAQ (reference sequence). CDR3 protein: CASSFLRDRGGYGYTF. CDR3 sequence (DNA): TGTGCCAGCAGCTTCCTTCGGGACAGGGGCGGCTATGGCTACACCTTC. The complete variable domain, with remaining parts taken from reference TRBV7-9 and TRBJ1-2, reads DTGVSQNPRHKITKRGQNVTFRCDPISEHNRLYWYRQTLGQGPEFLTYFQNEAQLEKSRLLSDRFSAERPKGSFSTLEIQRTEQGDSAMYLCASSFLRDRGGYGYTFGSGTRLTVV.

This clone was observed a few times. The chain employs TRBV4-1 and TRBJ1-1; the match to TRBD1 covers 7 bases. The CDR3 sequence is 12 residues long. V lost 4 bases, J lost 8 bases, and 4 bases stayed unmatched. Germline lookup yields CDR1 MGHRA and CDR2 YSYEKL. The CDR3 DNA reads as TGCGCCAGCAGCCCCCCACAGGGGGAAGCTTTCTTT. Protein sequence: CASSPPQGEAFF.

The chain is built from TRBV30 and TRBJ1-1; 7 bases are a match to TRBD1. The CDR3 has 13 amino acids. Per the germline V gene, CDR1 is GTSNPN and CDR2 is SVGIG (reference sequence). Germline trimming cut 3 bases from V and 3 bases from J; bases unmatched to any gene: 4. The CDR3 spells CAWRKQGYTEAFF. CDR3 DNA sequence: TGTGCCTGGAGGAAACAGGGGTACACTGAAGCTTTCTTT.